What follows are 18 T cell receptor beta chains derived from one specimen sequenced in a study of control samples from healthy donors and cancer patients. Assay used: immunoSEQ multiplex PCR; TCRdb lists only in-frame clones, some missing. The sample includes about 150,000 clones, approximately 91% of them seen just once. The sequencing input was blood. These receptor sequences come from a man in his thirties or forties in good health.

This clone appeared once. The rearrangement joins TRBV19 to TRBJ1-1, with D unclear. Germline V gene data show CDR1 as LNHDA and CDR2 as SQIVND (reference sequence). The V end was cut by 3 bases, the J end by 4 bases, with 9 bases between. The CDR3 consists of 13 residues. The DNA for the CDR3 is TGTGCCAGTAGTATCGGGTGGGGCACTGAAGCTTTCTTT. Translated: CASSIGWGTEAFF.

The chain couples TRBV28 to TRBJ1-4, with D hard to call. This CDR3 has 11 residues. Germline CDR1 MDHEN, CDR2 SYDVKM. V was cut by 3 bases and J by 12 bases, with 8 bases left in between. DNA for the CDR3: TGTGCCAGCAGTTTCGACCAAGAACTGTTTTTT. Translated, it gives CASSFDQELFF.

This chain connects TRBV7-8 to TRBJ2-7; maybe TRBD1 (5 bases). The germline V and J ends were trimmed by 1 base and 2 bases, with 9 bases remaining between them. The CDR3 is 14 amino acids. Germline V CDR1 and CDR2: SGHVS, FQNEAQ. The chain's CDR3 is CASSLGTGAYEQYF. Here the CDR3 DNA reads TGTGCCAGCAGCTTAGGAACAGGAGCCTACGAGCAGTACTTC. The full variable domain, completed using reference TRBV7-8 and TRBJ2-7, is GAGVSQSPRYKVAKRGQDVALRCDPISGHVSLFWYQQALGQGPEFLTYFQNEAQLDKSGLPSDRFFAERPEGSVSTLKIQRTQQEDSAVYLCASSLGTGAYEQYFGPGTRLTVT.

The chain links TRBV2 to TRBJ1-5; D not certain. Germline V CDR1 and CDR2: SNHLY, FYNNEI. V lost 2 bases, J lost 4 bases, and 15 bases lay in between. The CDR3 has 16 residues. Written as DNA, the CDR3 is TGTGCCAGCAGTGAAATTGTAGGGCAGGTTAATCAGCCCCAGCATTTT. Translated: CASSEIVGQVNQPQHF.

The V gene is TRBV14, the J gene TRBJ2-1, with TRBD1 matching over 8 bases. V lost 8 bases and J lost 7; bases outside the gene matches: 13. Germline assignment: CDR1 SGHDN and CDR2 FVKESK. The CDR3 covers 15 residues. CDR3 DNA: TGTGCCAGCGGACAGGGCCGTAAGGAGGGGAATGAGCAGTTCTTC. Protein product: CASGQGRKEGNEQFF. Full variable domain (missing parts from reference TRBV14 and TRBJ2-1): EAGVTQFPSHSVIEKGQTVTLRCDPISGHDNLYWYRRVMGKEIKFLLHFVKESKQDESGMPNNRFLAERTGGTYSTLKVQPAELEDSGVYFCASGQGRKEGNEQFFGPGTRLTVL.

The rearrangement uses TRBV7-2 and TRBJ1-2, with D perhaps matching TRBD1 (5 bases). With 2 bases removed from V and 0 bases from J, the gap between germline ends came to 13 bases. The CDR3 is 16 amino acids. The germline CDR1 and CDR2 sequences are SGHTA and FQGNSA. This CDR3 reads CASSLNRGTPNYGYTF. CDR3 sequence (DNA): TGTGCCAGCAGCTTAAACCGGGGGACCCCTAACTATGGCTACACCTTC.

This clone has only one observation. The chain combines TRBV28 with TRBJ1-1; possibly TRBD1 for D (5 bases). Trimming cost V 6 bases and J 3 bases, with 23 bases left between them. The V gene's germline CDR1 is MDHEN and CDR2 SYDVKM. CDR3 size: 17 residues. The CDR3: CASRSRQGETGDTEAFF. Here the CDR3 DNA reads TGTGCCAGCAGGTCTCGGCAGGGCGAGACGGGGGACACTGAAGCTTTCTTT.

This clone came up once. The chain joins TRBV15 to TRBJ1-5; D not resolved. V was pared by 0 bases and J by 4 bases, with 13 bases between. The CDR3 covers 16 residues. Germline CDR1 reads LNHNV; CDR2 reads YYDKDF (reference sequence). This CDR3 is CATSRDLTPLNQPQHF. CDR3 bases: TGTGCCACCAGCAGAGATTTGACCCCCCTAAATCAGCCCCAGCATTTT.

CDR3 residues: CAWSALRATGELFF. The CDR3 DNA reads TGTGCCTGGAGTGCACTCAGGGCCACCGGGGAGCTGTTTTTT. The chain couples TRBV30 to TRBJ2-2; D is perhaps TRBD1 (5 bases). Germline CDR1 is GTSNPN and CDR2 is SVGIG (reference sequence). CDR3 length: 14 residues. The V and J ends lost 1 base and 4 bases respectively, with 10 bases between them.

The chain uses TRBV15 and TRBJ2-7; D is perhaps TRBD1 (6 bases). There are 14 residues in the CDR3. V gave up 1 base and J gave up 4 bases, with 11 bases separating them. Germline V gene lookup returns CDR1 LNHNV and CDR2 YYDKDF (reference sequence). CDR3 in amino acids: CATSRVGTGYEQYF. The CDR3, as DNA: TGTGCCACCAGCAGAGTGGGTACAGGGTACGAGCAGTACTTC.

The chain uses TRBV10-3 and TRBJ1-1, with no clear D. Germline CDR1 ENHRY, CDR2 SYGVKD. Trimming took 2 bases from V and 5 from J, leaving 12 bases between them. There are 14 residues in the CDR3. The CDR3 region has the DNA TGTGCCATCAGTGAGCCGGTAGTGGGTACTGAAGCTTTCTTT. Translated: CAISEPVVGTEAFF.

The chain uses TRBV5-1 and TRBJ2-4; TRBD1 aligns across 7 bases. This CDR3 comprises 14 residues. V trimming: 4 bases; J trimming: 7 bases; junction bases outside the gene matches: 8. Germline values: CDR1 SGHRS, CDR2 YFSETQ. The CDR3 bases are TGCGCCAGCAGCCTGTCCGGGACAGAGAACATTCAGTACTTC. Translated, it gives CASSLSGTENIQYF.

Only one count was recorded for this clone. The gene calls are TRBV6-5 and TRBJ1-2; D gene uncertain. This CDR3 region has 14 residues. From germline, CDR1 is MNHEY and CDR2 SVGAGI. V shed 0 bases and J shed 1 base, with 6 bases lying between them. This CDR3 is CASSYSNLNYGYTF. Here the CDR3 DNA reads TGTGCCAGCAGTTACTCGAATCTTAACTATGGCTACACCTTC.

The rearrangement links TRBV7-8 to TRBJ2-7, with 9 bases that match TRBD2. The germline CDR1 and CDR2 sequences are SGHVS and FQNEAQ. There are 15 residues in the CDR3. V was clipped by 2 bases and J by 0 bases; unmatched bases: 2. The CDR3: CASSLSSGGSYEQYF. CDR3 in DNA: TGTGCCAGCAGCTTAAGTAGCGGGGGCTCCTACGAGCAGTACTTC.

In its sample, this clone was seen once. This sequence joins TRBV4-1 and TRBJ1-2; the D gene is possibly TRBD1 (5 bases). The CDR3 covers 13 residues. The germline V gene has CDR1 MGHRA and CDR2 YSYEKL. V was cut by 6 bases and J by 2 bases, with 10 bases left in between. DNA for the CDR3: TGCGCCAGCAGGGACACACTCAACTATGGCTACACCTTC. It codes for CASRDTLNYGYTF.

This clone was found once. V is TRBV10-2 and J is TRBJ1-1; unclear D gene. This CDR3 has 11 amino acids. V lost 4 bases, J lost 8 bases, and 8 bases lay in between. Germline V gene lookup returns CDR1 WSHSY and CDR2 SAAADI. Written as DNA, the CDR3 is TGCGCCAGCAGTGGCCGGAAGGAAGCTTTCTTT. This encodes CASSGRKEAFF.

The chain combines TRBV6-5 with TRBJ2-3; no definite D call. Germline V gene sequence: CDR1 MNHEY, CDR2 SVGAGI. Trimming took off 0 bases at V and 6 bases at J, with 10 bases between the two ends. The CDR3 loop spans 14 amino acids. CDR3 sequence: CASSYSNGVDTQYF. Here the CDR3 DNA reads TGTGCCAGCAGTTACTCGAATGGGGTGGATACGCAGTATTTT.

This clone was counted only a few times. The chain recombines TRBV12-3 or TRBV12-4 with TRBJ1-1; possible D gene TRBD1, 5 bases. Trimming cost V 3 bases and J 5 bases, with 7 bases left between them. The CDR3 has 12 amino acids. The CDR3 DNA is TGTGCCAGCAGTTTCCAGGGTACTGAAGCTTTCTTT. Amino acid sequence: CASSFQGTEAFF.